This TCR beta chain was recovered during a study of CD8 T cells in ankylosing spondylitis. V lost 3 bases, J lost 3 bases, and 14 bases lay in between. The CDR3 sequence is 15 residues long. Germline CDR1 is MNHNS and CDR2 is SASEGT. For this clonotype: The antigen remains unidentified.

For TCR beta, libraries came from quantitative 5'-RACE with molecular barcodes. In TCRdb, the 5' RACE reads were re-called with MiXCR into one record per CDR3 protein. The sample yields about 460,000 distinct CDR3 sequences, roughly 5% seen once. Regarding the study as a whole: The clones that were linked to disease were reported to be significantly enriched in matched synovial fluid samples from ankylosing spondylitis patients. Some of the motif variants had earlier been found in reactive arthritis patients' fluid and blood. A TCR beta motif made of fewer than 10 highly homologous variants seemed typical of ankylosing spondylitis blood. Disease-linked clones bore a CD8+ phenotype, appearing relatively rarely in peripheral blood.

This chain connects TRBV6-1 to TRBJ1-1; TRBD1 is a possible D gene (5 bases). The sequencing input was blood, either unsorted or a sorted T cell fraction (not recorded which). The TCR originated in a male donor with ankylosing spondylitis. The CDR3 DNA sequence: TGTGCCAGCAGTGACCCCCCGGGGCTTGACACTGAAGCTTTCTTT. Protein product: CASSDPPGLDTEAFF.